There are a few counts of the clone carrying this TCR beta chain. The source of the sample is a study of blood T cell repertoires in COVID-19. Study background: Acute-phase and convalescent COVID-19 samples originated in the United States, Italy and Spain. T cells, B-cell-depleted T cells, or PBMCs provided the cDNA or gDNA that served as material.

V was trimmed by 5 bases and J by 2 bases, leaving 21 bases between them. CDR3 length: 17 amino acids. The germline CDR1 and CDR2 sequences are MNHNY and SVGAGI (reference sequence). Method: immunoSEQ multiplex PCR; TCRdb's copy keeps in-frame clones and lacks some. There are around 110,000 clones in the sample; over 55% occur only once, and more than 0.8% lies in the top ten. Sequenced material: peripheral blood. This sequence was found in a human donor with acute or convalescent COVID-19. The donor label of this sample is uncertain. The V call is TRBV6-6, the J call TRBJ1-2; TRBD1 might be the D (6 bases). This chain's CDR3 is CASSLITGNVLNYGYTF. In DNA, the CDR3 is TGTGCCAGCAGTCTTATTACAGGGAATGTATTGAACTATGGCTACACCTTC.